This passage covers 10 T cell receptor beta chains from one sample sequenced in a study of T cell responses to AZD1222 COVID-19 vaccine. Some clones are missing from TCRdb's copy, which holds only in-frame ones; the method was immunoSEQ multiplex PCR. The repertoire holds some 140,000 clones, with just over 90% as singletons. The specimen was peripheral blood, collected on day 0 of AZD1222 vaccination. Every receptor here comes from an adult in good health.

The chain employs TRBV18 and TRBJ2-2; D is ambiguous. The CDR3 spans 15 residues. Trimming pared 4 bases from V and 4 bases from J, leaving 13 bases between. Looked up from germline, CDR1 is KGHSH and CDR2 is LQKENI. DNA of the CDR3: TGTGCCAGCTCACTAGCAGTCCAGTCCACCGGGGAGCTGTTTTTT. Protein product: CASSLAVQSTGELFF.

This clone was recorded once. The chain recombines TRBV7-8 with TRBJ2-7; weak D call: TRBD1 (5 bases). The CDR3 length is 13 residues. Germline V CDR1 and CDR2: SGHVS, FQNEAQ. The V end lost 5 bases, the J end lost 3 bases, and 11 bases lay between the germline ends. The chain's CDR3 is CASSPLGLYEQYF. The DNA for the CDR3 is TGTGCCAGCAGCCCCCTGGGGCTCTACGAGCAGTACTTC.

The chain links TRBV4-1 to TRBJ1-1; D unclear. The V end was cut by 4 bases, the J end by 6 bases, with 18 bases between. The CDR3 spans 15 residues. CDR1 is MGHRA and CDR2 is YSYEKL in the germline V gene. DNA of the CDR3: TGCGCCAGCAGCCCTTACGTCCGGGGAGACGCTGAAGCTTTCTTT. It yields the protein CASSPYVRGDAEAFF.

The chain joins TRBV7-2 to TRBJ1-6; weak D call: TRBD1 (6 bases). The germline CDR1 and CDR2 sequences are SGHTA and FQGNSA. V was cut by 5 bases and J by 6 bases, with 14 bases left in between. This CDR3 spans 15 amino acids. CDR3 sequence (DNA): TGTGCCAGCAGCAACTGGGGGCGCGCTAATTCACCCCTCCACTTT. Amino acid sequence: CASSNWGRANSPLHF.

The chain links TRBV2 to TRBJ1-1; no reliable D call. Between the trimmed V and J ends, which lost 6 bases and 8 bases, there was a span of 19 bases. Germline-derived CDR1 and CDR2 are SNHLY and FYNNEI. There are 14 residues in the CDR3. CDR3 nucleotides: TGTGCCAGCAGCCCAGTGGGGTCAGTTGACGAAGCTTTCTTT. Translating gives CASSPVGSVDEAFF.

The V gene is TRBV4-1, the J gene TRBJ2-7; 9 bases map to TRBD1. Trimming cost V 3 bases and J 4 bases; bases outside gene matches: 10. The CDR3 spans 16 residues. The germline V gene encodes CDR1 MGHRA and CDR2 YSYEKL. CDR3 loop: CASSQGGQGPPYEQYF. DNA for the CDR3: TGCGCCAGCAGCCAGGGCGGACAGGGGCCCCCATACGAGCAGTACTTC.

This clone was seen a handful of times. This chain joins TRBV18 and TRBJ1-1, with D unclear. Trimming removed 2 bases from V and 5 bases from J, with 9 bases in between. Per the germline V gene, CDR1 is KGHSH and CDR2 is LQKENI. This CDR3 comprises 13 residues. The CDR3 DNA sequence: TGTGCCAGCTCACCAGGGGTCGGGACTGAAGCTTTCTTT. This encodes CASSPGVGTEAFF. Supplemented by reference TRBV18 and TRBJ1-1, the full variable domain reads NAGVMQNPRHLVRRRGQEARLRCSPMKGHSHVYWYRQLPEEGLKFMVYLQKENIIDESGMPKERFSAEFPKEGPSILRIQQVVRGDSAAYFCASSPGVGTEAFFGQGTRLTVV.

Details on this clone: Other DNA sequences in the same sample also yield this CDR3. The V and J genes are TRBV5-1 and TRBJ1-2; tentatively, D is TRBD1 (5 bases). Germline CDR1 is SGHRS and CDR2 is YFSETQ. The CDR3 has 14 residues. V was shortened by 5 bases and J by 2 bases, with 13 bases between the two germline ends. Here the CDR3 reads CASSSGGTNYGYTF. The CDR3 coding sequence is TGCGCCAGCAGTTCCGGAGGGACCAACTATGGCTACACCTTC. Using reference TRBV5-1 and TRBJ1-2 for the parts outside the CDR3, the full variable domain is KAGVTQTPRYLIKTRGQQVTLSCSPISGHRSVSWYQQTPGQGLQFLFEYFSETQRNKGNFPGRFSGRQFSNSRSEMNVSTLELGDSALYLCASSSGGTNYGYTFGSGTRLTVV.

The J gene is TRBJ2-2, the V gene TRBV9, with TRBD1 identical over 7 bases. The CDR3 runs to 15 residues. Germline V gene data show CDR1 as SGDLS and CDR2 as YYNGEE. V lost 4 bases to trimming and J lost 6 bases; unmatched junction nucleotides: 9. The CDR3 loop is CASSSVGQAAGELFF. The CDR3 bases are TGTGCCAGCAGCTCCGTCGGACAGGCCGCCGGGGAGCTGTTTTTT.

The chain is built from TRBV4-1 and TRBJ2-2; D gene unclear. The CDR3 sequence is 13 residues long. V was pared by 6 bases and J by 4 bases, with 9 bases between. The germline V gene encodes CDR1 MGHRA and CDR2 YSYEKL. CDR3 nucleotides: TGCGCCAGCAGAGGGAAAATCACCGGGGAGCTGTTTTTT. Amino acids: CASRGKITGELFF.